Only one count was recorded for the clone carrying this TCR beta chain. Its antigen is as yet unknown. One end of the junction does not line up with germline, which may come from a read error. These data come from a study of glioma-infiltrating T cells. Using RNA template, CDR3s of TCR alpha and beta were amplified with iRepertoire arm-PCR. TCRdb re-called the multiplex PCR reads through MiXCR, storing one row per CDR3 protein. Found here are more than 90,000 distinct CDR3 sequences, approximately 39% of them singletons; the top ten hold 35% to 40%. Germline-derived CDR1 and CDR2 are MNHEY and SMNVEV (reference sequence). The CDR3 covers 16 residues. Study-wide findings and caveats: Non-neoplastic patients had below-expected tissue-blood divergence, while all gliomas exceeded expectation.

This clonotype was sampled from a human donor with low-grade glioma or glioblastoma, undergoing nonglioma brain surgery, or in good health (not recorded which). This chain links TRBV27 with TRBJ1-5, with 7 bases identical to TRBD1. The specimen was glioma tissue, nonneoplastic brain tissue, or PBMCs (not recorded which). The CDR3 nucleotides are TGCGCCAGCAGTGAAAGAAACAGGGGAGGGAATCAGCCCCAGCATTTT. This codes for CASSERNRGGNQPQHF.